The clone carrying this T cell receptor (beta chain) has a handful of counts. The data were taken from a study of PD-L1 blockade in urothelial cancer. Study details: Blood samples had a median of approximately 150,000 T cells.

TCRdb's copy holds only in-frame clones and misses some; the assay was immunoSEQ multiplex PCR. The sample has 45,000 to 60,000 clones, around 90% seen once. The CDR3 runs to 12 residues. Between the trimmed V and J ends, which lost 6 bases and 7 bases, there was a span of 12 bases. Germline V lookup: CDR1 SQVTM, CDR2 ANQGSEA. The J gene is TRBJ1-4, the V gene TRBV29-1; D is undetermined. Sequences were derived from PBMCs, sampled around atezolizumab (anti-PD-L1) treatment. This receptor was identified in a man aged 55 to 70 with urothelial cancer. CDR3 DNA sequence: TGCAGCGTCAATGCCGGGAGTGAAAAACTGTTTTTT. Translating gives CSVNAGSEKLFF.